This T cell receptor beta chain was identified in a study of T cell responses to AZD1222 COVID-19 vaccine. For the study at large: Second-dose schedules of about 4 or about 12 weeks were combined.

Study conclusions and caveats: Donors were chiefly white British, with a greater number of females, and clonal diversity was perhaps underestimated. Baseline seropositivity characterized only six AZD1222 recipients. Across the whole spike, CD4 TCRs peaked at regions 160-218 and 743-854.

CDR1 is SEHNR and CDR2 is FQNEAQ in the germline V gene (reference sequence). Trimming pared 5 bases from V and 0 bases from J, leaving 13 bases between. The CDR3 runs to 16 residues. A remark on this clone: Its antigen is as yet unknown.

Sequenced by immunoSEQ multiplex PCR; TCRdb stores in-frame clones only, minus some. The sample includes 96,000 or so clones, roughly nine tenths seen only once; the top ten take 26%. V gene TRBV7-9 combines with J gene TRBJ2-2; D perhaps matches TRBD1 (5 bases). This receptor was obtained from an adult in good health. Sequencing used peripheral blood, obtained on day 0 of AZD1222 vaccination. CDR3 nucleotides: TGTGCCAGCAGCGACCAGGGCCGGGCGAACACCGGGGAGCTGTTTTTT. This sequence encodes CASSDQGRANTGELFF.